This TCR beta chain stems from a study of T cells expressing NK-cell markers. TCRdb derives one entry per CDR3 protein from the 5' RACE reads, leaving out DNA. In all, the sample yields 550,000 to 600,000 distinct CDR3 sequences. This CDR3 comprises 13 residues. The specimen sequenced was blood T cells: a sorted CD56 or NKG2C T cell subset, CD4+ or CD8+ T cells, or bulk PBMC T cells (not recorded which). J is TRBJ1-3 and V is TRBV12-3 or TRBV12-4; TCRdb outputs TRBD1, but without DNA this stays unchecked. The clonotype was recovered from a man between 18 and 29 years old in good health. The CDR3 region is CASAEGGPFTIYF.